A selection of T cell receptor beta chains follows, all from one sample in a study of memory CD4+ T cells and cytomegalovirus serostatus. Produced via immunoSEQ multiplex PCR; TCRdb's table is partial and in-frame only. The sample lists roughly 50,000 clones, around four fifths occurring once. The source material was memory CD4+ T cells from blood. The origin of the receptors is an adult in good health and CMV-seronegative. The CDR3 runs from the conserved cysteine through the conserved F or W. The D gene is left open where the match is weak. Expanded clones get a size class; other rows say once, few or many, or leave the size out.

- - 15 TRBJ1-1 TRBV5-6 CASSVQDRLNTEAFF TGTGCCAGCAGCGTACAGGACAGACTGAACACTGAAGCTTTCTTT
TRBD2 medium-sized 17 TRBJ2-7 TRBV4-2 CASSHSLSGRAPYEQYF TGTGCCAGCAGCCATTCTCTTAGCGGGAGGGCCCCCTACGAGCAGTACTTC
- - 15 TRBJ1-1 TRBV18 CASSPRSGPNTEAFF TGTGCCAGCTCACCACGGTCCGGTCCGAACACTGAAGCTTTCTTT
TRBD2 - 17 TRBJ2-1 TRBV11-2 CASSLGGRAEIYNEQFF TGTGCCAGCAGCTTGGGCGGGAGGGCCGAGATATACAATGAGCAGTTCTTC
TRBD1 - 16 TRBJ1-3 TRBV6-5 CASSLIRGQGGNTIYF TGTGCCAGCAGTTTGATTCGGGGACAGGGTGGAAACACCATATATTTT
TRBD2 - 19 TRBJ2-3 TRBV7-6 CASSLGTLRTSGDTDTQYF TGTGCCAGCAGCTTAGGCACTCTTCGGACTAGCGGAGACACAGATACGCAGTATTTT
- - 17 TRBJ1-1 TRBV23-1 CASSQSVGKVGHTEAFF TGCGCCAGCAGTCAATCGGTGGGGAAGGTGGGTCACACTGAAGCTTTCTTT
TRBD1 - 14 TRBJ1-5 TRBV6-5 CASSAGTGNQPQHF TGTGCCAGCAGTGCCGGGACAGGGAATCAGCCCCAGCATTTT
- - 15 TRBJ1-3 TRBV7-8 CASSPRDASGNTIYF TGTGCCAGCAGCCCCCGGGACGCCTCTGGAAACACCATATATTTT
TRBD1 - 15 TRBJ2-4 TRBV2 CASTLQGARGNIQYF TGTGCCAGCACTTTACAGGGGGCGCGAGGGAACATTCAGTACTTC
TRBD1 - 16 TRBJ1-5 TRBV5-8 CASSFGTGADNQPQHF TGTGCCAGCAGCTTTGGTACAGGGGCAGACAATCAGCCCCAGCATTTT